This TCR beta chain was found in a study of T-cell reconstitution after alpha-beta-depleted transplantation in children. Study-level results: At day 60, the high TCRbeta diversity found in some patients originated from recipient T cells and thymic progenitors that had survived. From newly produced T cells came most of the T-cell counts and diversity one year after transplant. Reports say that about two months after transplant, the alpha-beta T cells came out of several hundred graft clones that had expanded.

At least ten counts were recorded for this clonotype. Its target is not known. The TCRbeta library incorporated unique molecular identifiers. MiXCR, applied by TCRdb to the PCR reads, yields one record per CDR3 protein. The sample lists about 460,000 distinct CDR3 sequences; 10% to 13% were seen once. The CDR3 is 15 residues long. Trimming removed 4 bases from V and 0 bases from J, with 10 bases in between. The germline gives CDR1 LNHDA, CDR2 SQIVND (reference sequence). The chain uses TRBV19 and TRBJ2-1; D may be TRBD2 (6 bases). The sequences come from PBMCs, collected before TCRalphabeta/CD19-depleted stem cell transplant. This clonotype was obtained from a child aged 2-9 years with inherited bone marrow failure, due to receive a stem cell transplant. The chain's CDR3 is CASSRVGSSYNEQFF. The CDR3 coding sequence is TGTGCCAGTAGTAGAGTCGGGAGCTCCTACAATGAGCAGTTCTTC.